This T cell receptor (beta chain) appears in the sequencing data of a study of shared clonotypes between healthy human individuals. Profiling relied on immunoSEQ multiplex PCR, and the TCRdb table lists in-frame clones only, not all of them. Among 850,000 to 1,200,000 clones listed, approximately 70% were seen once. Germline V gene data show CDR1 as DFQATT and CDR2 as SNEGSKA (reference sequence). The CDR3 length is 11 residues. Between the trimmed V and J ends, which lost 6 bases and 7 bases, there was a span of 11 bases. The specimen sequenced was memory CD4+ T cells sorted from blood. Subset specified: CD45RA-negative fraction. The V call is TRBV20-1, the J call TRBJ2-3; D uncertain. The TCR originated in a man aged 18 to 29 in good health. The CDR3 DNA reads as TGCAGTGCCAACCCCCTAAATACGCAGTATTTT. Amino acids: CSANPLNTQYF.